The 13 T cell receptor beta chains below were found in one sample sequenced in a study of blood T cell repertoires in COVID-19. Some clones are missing from TCRdb's copy, which holds only in-frame ones; the method was immunoSEQ multiplex PCR. The sample contains roughly 170,000 clones, 84% of which appear only once. The source material was peripheral blood. These TCRs come from a man aged 35 to 55 who had recovered from COVID-19.

V is TRBV7-9 and J is TRBJ2-3; D remains unclear. V lost 4 bases to trimming and J lost 7 bases, with 12 bases between them. The CDR3 covers 13 residues. CDR1 SEHNR and CDR2 FQNEAQ come from the germline V gene (reference sequence). CDR3 nucleotides: TGTGCCAGCAGCTCCCCCCGGGTAAATACGCAGTATTTT. Protein product: CASSSPRVNTQYF.

This clone was detected a few times. The chain couples TRBV24-1 to TRBJ1-6, with 7 bases aligning to TRBD1. Germline CDR1 is KGHDR and CDR2 is SFDVKD. The CDR3 runs 16 residues. V shed 3 bases, J shed 7 bases, and the junction held 8 bases outside the gene matches. CDR3 region: CATSDPRQGLNSPLHF. The CDR3 region has the DNA TGTGCCACCAGTGATCCACGACAGGGTCTGAATTCACCCCTCCACTTT.

This clone was seen more than once but under ten times. The V call is TRBV5-4, the J call TRBJ1-1; TRBD1 aligns across 8 bases. Germline V CDR1 and CDR2: SGHNT, YYREEE (reference sequence). The CDR3 totals 15 residues. After removal of 4 bases from V and 1 base from J, the junction contained 6 bases not matched to a gene. CDR3 in DNA: TGTGCCAGCAGCAAGGGACAGGAAACGAACACTGAAGCTTTCTTT. Its protein is CASSKGQETNTEAFF.

This clone was seen only once. The gene calls are TRBV6-5 and TRBJ2-2; TRBD2 is a possible D gene (6 bases). The CDR3 is made up of 16 amino acids. CDR1 and CDR2 (germline): MNHEY, SVGAGI. V dropped 2 bases and J dropped 5 bases, with 15 bases sitting between them. The CDR3 DNA reads as TGTGCCAGCAGTTACCGTGGGACTCCGGGGACCGGGGAGCTGTTTTTT. It yields the protein CASSYRGTPGTGELFF.

V usage is TRBV7-9 and J usage is TRBJ1-1; D possibly corresponds to TRBD1 (5 bases). From germline, CDR1 is SEHNR and CDR2 FQNEAQ (reference sequence). Trimming removed 5 bases at V and 3 bases at J, with 16 bases between. The CDR3 consists of 15 residues. CDR3 DNA sequence: TGTGCCAGCAGCATCAGGGAAGGCGTGGACACTGAAGCTTTCTTT. Amino acids: CASSIREGVDTEAFF.

This chain's CDR3 is CASTLRDTRNTIYF. DNA for the CDR3: TGTGCCAGTACCCTACGGGACACTAGAAACACCATATATTTT. The V call is TRBV19, the J call TRBJ1-3; TRBD1 is a possible D gene (6 bases). The V gene lost 7 bases and the J gene lost 5 bases, with 15 bases spanning the gap. Germline V gene lookup returns CDR1 LNHDA and CDR2 SQIVND (reference sequence). The CDR3 consists of 14 residues.

The gene calls are TRBV6-2 or TRBV6-3 and TRBJ2-2; 9 bases fit TRBD1. CDR1 is MNHEY and CDR2 is SVGEGT in the germline V gene. The CDR3 totals 14 residues. J lost 7 bases, V lost 6 bases, and 6 bases had no gene match. The CDR3 loop is CASSTRTGVGELFF. Here the CDR3 DNA reads TGTGCCAGCAGCACCAGGACAGGGGTCGGGGAGCTGTTTTTT.

The V and J genes are TRBV7-9 and TRBJ2-2, with TRBD2 as a possible D gene (8 bases). The V gene's germline CDR1 is SEHNR and CDR2 FQNEAQ (reference sequence). The CDR3 is 17 amino acids. V lost 1 base and J 5 bases, leaving 17 bases between the germline ends. DNA of the CDR3: TGTGCCAGCAGCTTAGACAGGGGACAGCGGGGGACCGGGGAGCTGTTTTTT. It translates to CASSLDRGQRGTGELFF.

The rearrangement links TRBV5-1 to TRBJ2-5, with a weak D call TRBD1 (5 bases). This CDR3 comprises 16 residues. Germline V gene lookup returns CDR1 SGHRS and CDR2 YFSETQ. The germline V and J ends were trimmed by 6 bases and 2 bases, with 20 bases remaining between them. CDR3 protein: CASTRAPLGAQETQYF. CDR3 sequence (DNA): TGCGCCAGCACCCGGGCCCCATTAGGGGCTCAAGAGACCCAGTACTTC.

The chain couples TRBV27 to TRBJ2-1; 12 bases are a match to TRBD2. The germline V gene has CDR1 MNHEY and CDR2 SMNVEV (reference sequence). Losses at the gene ends were 2 bases for V and 9 bases for J; bases not matched to a gene: 8. CDR3 length equals 16 residues. The DNA of the CDR3 is TGTGCCAGCAGTTTAGAGGGACTAGCGGGCATGGGTGAGCAGTTCTTC. It translates to CASSLEGLAGMGEQFF.

The chain has TRBV21-1 and TRBJ2-3; TRBD2, as called in the table, went unchecked against the DNA. TRBV21-1 is a known pseudogene. There are 18 residues in the CDR3. This chain's CDR3 is CASSNNRGGVGSTDTQYF. DNA for the CDR3: TGTGCCAGCAGCAACAACCGCGGGGGGGTAGGTAGCACAGATACGCAGTATTTT.

The rearrangement links TRBV4-1 to TRBJ2-2; D gene uncertain. The CDR3 runs 14 residues. Trimming cost V 4 bases and J 3 bases, with 9 bases left between them. Germline V gene lookup returns CDR1 MGHRA and CDR2 YSYEKL. The CDR3 spells CASSPLPHTGELFF. The DNA of the CDR3 is TGCGCCAGCAGCCCTCTTCCCCACACCGGGGAGCTGTTTTTT.

Only a few counts were recorded for this clone. The rearrangement joins TRBV7-2 to TRBJ1-1, with D perhaps TRBD1 (5 bases). The CDR3 runs to 14 residues. V was pared by 4 bases and J by 1 base, with 10 bases between. The germline gives CDR1 SGHTA, CDR2 FQGNSA. In DNA form, the CDR3 reads TGTGCCAGCAGCTCCTTGACAGAGAACACTGAAGCTTTCTTT. Residues: CASSSLTENTEAFF.